The T cell receptor beta chain described here comes from a study of shared clonotypes between healthy human individuals. With regard to this clone: Its specificity is unknown.

Per the study methods: ImmunoSEQ only sent back junction sequences with no quality scores, so filtering was done differently. Measured with immunoSEQ multiplex PCR; TCRdb has only the in-frame clones, and not every one. For V, J and clone size, that table is used; D and trimming come from the DNA. The table has approximately 2.5 million clones, more than 80% seen once. V was cut by 0 bases and J by 2 bases, with 12 bases left in between. The CDR3 loop spans 16 amino acids. The germline gives CDR1 SEHNR, CDR2 FQNEAQ (reference sequence). General observations from the study: Estimated richness values were generally larger in naive subsets than in memory subsets. Clonotypes which were not shared had lower generation probabilities than clonotypes that all four donors shared. For naive CD4 cells, roughly 5% of clonotypes were shared across a handful of donors.

The receptor comes from a man younger than 35 in good health. The rearrangement joins TRBV7-9 to TRBJ2-3, with D possibly being TRBD1 or TRBD2 (5 bases each). Material: naive CD4+ T cells sorted from blood. Specified subset: CD45RA+ positively selected. In nucleotides, the CDR3 is TGTGCCAGCAGCTTAGCTCGGGACCGGAACACAGATACGCAGTATTTT. Translating it yields CASSLARDRNTDTQYF. Complete variable domain (other parts from reference TRBV7-9 and TRBJ2-3): DTGVSQNPRHKITKRGQNVTFRCDPISEHNRLYWYRQTLGQGPEFLTYFQNEAQLEKSRLLSDRFSAERPKGSFSTLEIQRTEQGDSAMYLCASSLARDRNTDTQYFGPGTRLTVL.